What follows are 10 T cell receptor beta chains derived from one specimen sequenced in a study of blood T cell repertoires in COVID-19. Sequencing was performed with immunoSEQ multiplex PCR; in TCRdb, only in-frame clones are kept and a portion is missing. The sample yields about 74,000 clones, 70% to 90% seen once. The sample comprised peripheral blood. The receptors come from an elderly woman with active or convalescent COVID-19.

The rearrangement links TRBV5-1 to TRBJ2-2; possibly TRBD2 for D (7 bases). Trimming removed 2 bases from V and 1 base from J, with 12 bases in between. Germline V lookup: CDR1 SGHRS, CDR2 YFSETQ. This CDR3 region has 16 residues. The CDR3 DNA follows: TGCGCCAGCAGCTTAAACGGGGGGCTGAACACCGGGGAGCTGTTTTTT. Its protein product is CASSLNGGLNTGELFF.

The rearrangement uses TRBV3-1 (or the pseudogene TRBV3-2) and TRBJ1-6, with 9 bases aligning to TRBD1. The junction had 10 bases not matched to a gene; V was cut back by 7 bases and J by 9 bases. CDR3 length: 15 amino acids. Looked up from germline, CDR1 is LGHDT and CDR2 is YNNKEL (reference sequence). The CDR3 DNA reads as TGTGCCAGCACCACGGGGACAGGGAGTGGTTCACCCCTCCACTTT. Amino acid sequence: CASTTGTGSGSPLHF.

In its sample, this clone was seen a few times. The chain carries TRBV24-1 and TRBJ1-1, with D possibly TRBD1 on 5 matching bases. Germline CDR1 is KGHDR and CDR2 is SFDVKD. The length of the CDR3 is 20 residues. V lost 4 bases and J 2 bases, leaving 28 bases between the germline ends. In DNA, the CDR3 is TGTGCCACCAGTGAGAAGGGAGGGAGACAGAGGATCCCGATTAACACTGAAGCTTTCTTT. Protein sequence: CATSEKGGRQRIPINTEAFF.

V and J are TRBV5-1 and TRBJ2-5; 8 bases match TRBD1. The ends lost 3 bases at V and 3 bases at J; junction bases unmatched: 1. Germline assignment: CDR1 SGHRS and CDR2 YFSETQ. The CDR3 length is 13 residues. The CDR3 is CASSSTGEETQYF. CDR3 DNA: TGCGCCAGCAGCTCGACAGGGGAAGAGACCCAGTACTTC.

This clone was recorded once. The chain recombines TRBV6-6 with TRBJ1-5; 10 positions match TRBD1. CDR3 length: 14 amino acids. V lost 6 bases to trimming and J lost 7 bases; unmatched junction nucleotides: 6. Germline V CDR1 and CDR2: MNHNY, SVGAGI (reference sequence). CDR3 sequence: CASSLGTGVQPQHF. The CDR3 bases are TGTGCCAGCAGCCTTGGGACAGGGGTACAGCCCCAGCATTTT.

The chain is built from TRBV29-1 and TRBJ2-1; 8 bases are shared with TRBD2. Germline CDR1 is SQVTM and CDR2 is ANQGSEA. The CDR3 covers 14 residues. J was trimmed by 9 bases and V by 5 bases; bases with no gene match: 12. This CDR3 is CSVTGLAGLGEQFF. CDR3 nucleotide sequence: TGCAGCGTTACCGGTCTAGCGGGTTTGGGTGAGCAGTTCTTC.

V and J are TRBV18 and TRBJ1-2, with unresolved D. Germline CDR1 is KGHSH and CDR2 is LQKENI. The CDR3 extends over 10 amino acids. Trimming took off 7 bases at V and 6 bases at J, with 6 bases between the two ends. This CDR3 is CASFLNGYTF. The CDR3 DNA follows: TGTGCCAGCTTCCTAAATGGCTACACCTTC.

DNA of the CDR3: TGTGCCAGCAGCCCTGACAGGGTAATGAGTACGCAGTATTTT. This translates into CASSPDRVMSTQYF. V and J are TRBV7-8 and TRBJ2-3; TRBD1 matches 7 bases. Trimming at V came to 5 bases and at J to 8 bases, leaving 10 bases not matched to a gene. CDR3 length: 14 amino acids. From germline, CDR1 is SGHVS and CDR2 FQNEAQ.

The sample holds one count of this clone. The chain combines TRBV27 with TRBJ1-2; TRBD1 matches 7 bases. Germline V gives CDR1 MNHEY, CDR2 SMNVEV (reference sequence). Trimming cost V 5 bases and J 8 bases; bases outside gene matches: 5. CDR3 length: 12 residues. Written as DNA, the CDR3 is TGTGCCAGCAGTCCACGACAGGGCGGCTACACCTTC. Translation gives CASSPRQGGYTF.

The chain uses TRBV5-1 and TRBJ2-7; D may be TRBD1 (5 bases). From germline, CDR1 is SGHRS and CDR2 YFSETQ. V lost 0 bases and J lost 6, with 19 bases in between. The CDR3 length is 16 residues. The CDR3 coding sequence is TGCGCCAGCAGCTTGGCTGGGGCCCCCACTCAGGGCGAGCAGTACTTC. This codes for CASSLAGAPTQGEQYF.